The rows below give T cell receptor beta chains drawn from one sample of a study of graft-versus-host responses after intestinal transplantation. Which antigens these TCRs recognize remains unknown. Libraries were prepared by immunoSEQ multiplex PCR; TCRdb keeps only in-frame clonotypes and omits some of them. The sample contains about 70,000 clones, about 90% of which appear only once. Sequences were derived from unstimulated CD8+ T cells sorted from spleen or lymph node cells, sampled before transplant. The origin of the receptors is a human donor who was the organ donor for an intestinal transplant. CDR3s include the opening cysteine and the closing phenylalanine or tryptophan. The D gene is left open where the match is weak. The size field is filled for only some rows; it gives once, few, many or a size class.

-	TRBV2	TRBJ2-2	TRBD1	CAQGANTGELFF	TGTGCCCAGGGGGCCAACACCGGGGAGCTGTTTTTT
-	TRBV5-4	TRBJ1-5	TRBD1	CASSSGQGSNQPQHF	TGTGCCAGCAGCTCAGGACAGGGGAGCAATCAGCCCCAGCATTTT
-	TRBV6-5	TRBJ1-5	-	CASSSYRDSNQPQHF	TGTGCCAGCAGTTCCTACAGGGATAGCAATCAGCCCCAGCATTTT
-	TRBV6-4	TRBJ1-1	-	CASSIGGAGEAFF	TGTGCCAGCAGTATCGGAGGGGCAGGTGAAGCTTTCTTT
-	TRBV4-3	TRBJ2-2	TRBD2	CASSHHVSGGPRGGELFF	TGCGCCAGCAGCCATCATGTTAGCGGGGGCCCCCGGGGCGGGGAGCTGTTTTTT
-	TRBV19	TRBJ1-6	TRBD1	CASSRYNHRGQNSPLHF	TGTGCCAGTAGTCGATACAATCACAGGGGACAGAATTCACCCCTCCACTTT
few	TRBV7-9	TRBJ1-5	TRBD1	CASSSGGSNQPQHF	TGTGCCAGCAGCTCAGGGGGCAGCAATCAGCCCCAGCATTTT
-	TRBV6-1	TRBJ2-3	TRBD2	CASSGVAGDTDTQYF	TGTGCCAGCAGTGGGGTAGCGGGGGACACAGATACGCAGTATTTT
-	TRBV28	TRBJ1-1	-	CASWRGTEAFF	TGTGCCAGCTGGCGGGGCACTGAAGCTTTCTTT
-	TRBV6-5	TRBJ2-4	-	CVSQAEENIQYF	TGTGTGTCACAGGCTGAGGAAAACATTCAGTACTTC
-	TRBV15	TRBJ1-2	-	CATSENPQGINYGYTF	TGTGCCACCAGCGAGAACCCACAGGGTATAAACTATGGCTACACCTTC
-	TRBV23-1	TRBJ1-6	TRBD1	CASSLGTGEFSPLHF	TGCGCCAGCAGTCTAGGGACAGGGGAGTTTTCACCCCTCCACTTT
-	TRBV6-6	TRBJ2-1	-	CASSYSGSSYNEQFF	TGTGCCAGCAGTTACTCCGGGAGTTCCTACAATGAGCAGTTCTTC
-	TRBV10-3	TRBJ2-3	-	CAISEQGGETDTQYF	TGTGCCATCAGTGAGCAGGGAGGTGAGACAGATACGCAGTATTTT
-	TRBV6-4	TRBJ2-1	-	CASSPGTYNEQFF	TGTGCCAGCAGTCCCGGGACATACAATGAGCAGTTCTTC
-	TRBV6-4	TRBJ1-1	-	CASSDQMNTEAFF	TGTGCCAGCAGTGATCAGATGAACACTGAAGCTTTCTTT
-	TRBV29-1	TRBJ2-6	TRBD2	CSVESGVAGLFSGANVLTF	TGCAGCGTTGAAAGTGGCGTAGCGGGGCTTTTTAGTGGGGCCAACGTCCTGACTTTC